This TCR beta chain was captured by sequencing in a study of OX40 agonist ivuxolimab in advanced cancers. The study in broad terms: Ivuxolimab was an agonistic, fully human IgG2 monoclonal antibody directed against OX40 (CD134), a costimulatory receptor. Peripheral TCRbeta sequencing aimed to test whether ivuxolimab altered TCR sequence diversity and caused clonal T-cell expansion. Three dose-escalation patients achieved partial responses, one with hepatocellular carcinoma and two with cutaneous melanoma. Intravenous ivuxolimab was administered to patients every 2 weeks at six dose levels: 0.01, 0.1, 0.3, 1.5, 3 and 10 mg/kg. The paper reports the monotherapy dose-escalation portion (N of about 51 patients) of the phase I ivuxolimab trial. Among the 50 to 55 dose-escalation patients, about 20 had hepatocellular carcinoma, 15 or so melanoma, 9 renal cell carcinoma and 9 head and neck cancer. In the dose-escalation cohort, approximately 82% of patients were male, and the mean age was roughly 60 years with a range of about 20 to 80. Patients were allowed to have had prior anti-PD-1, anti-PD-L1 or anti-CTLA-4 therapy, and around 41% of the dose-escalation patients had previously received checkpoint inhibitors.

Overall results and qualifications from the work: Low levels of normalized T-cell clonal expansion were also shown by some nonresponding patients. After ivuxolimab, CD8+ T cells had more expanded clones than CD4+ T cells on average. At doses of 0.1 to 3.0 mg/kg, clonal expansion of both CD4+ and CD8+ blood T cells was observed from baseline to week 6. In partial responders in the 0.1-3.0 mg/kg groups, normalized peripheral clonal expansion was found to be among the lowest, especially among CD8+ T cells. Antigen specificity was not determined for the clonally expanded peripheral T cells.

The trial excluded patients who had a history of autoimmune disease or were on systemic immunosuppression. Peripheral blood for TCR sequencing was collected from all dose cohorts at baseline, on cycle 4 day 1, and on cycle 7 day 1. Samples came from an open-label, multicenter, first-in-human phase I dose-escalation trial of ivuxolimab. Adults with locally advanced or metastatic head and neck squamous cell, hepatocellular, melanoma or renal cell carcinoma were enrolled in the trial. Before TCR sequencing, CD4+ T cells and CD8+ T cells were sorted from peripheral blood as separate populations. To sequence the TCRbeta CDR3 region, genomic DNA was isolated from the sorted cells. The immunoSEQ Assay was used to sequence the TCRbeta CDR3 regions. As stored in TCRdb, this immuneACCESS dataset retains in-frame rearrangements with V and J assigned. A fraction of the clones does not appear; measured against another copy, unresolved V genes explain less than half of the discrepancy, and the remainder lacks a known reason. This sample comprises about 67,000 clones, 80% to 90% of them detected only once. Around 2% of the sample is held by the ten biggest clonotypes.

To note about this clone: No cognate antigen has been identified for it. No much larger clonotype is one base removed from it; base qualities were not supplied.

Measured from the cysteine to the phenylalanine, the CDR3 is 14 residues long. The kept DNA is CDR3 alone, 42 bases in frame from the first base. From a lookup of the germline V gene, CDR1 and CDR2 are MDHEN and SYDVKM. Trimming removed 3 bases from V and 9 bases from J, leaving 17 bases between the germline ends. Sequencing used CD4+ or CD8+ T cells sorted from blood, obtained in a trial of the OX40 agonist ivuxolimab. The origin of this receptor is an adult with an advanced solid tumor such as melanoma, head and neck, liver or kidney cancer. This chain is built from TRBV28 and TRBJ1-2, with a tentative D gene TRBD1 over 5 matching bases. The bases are TGTGCCAGCAGTTTCGGAGCGCAGGGCCAGAGCTACACCTTC. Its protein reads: CASSFGAQGQSYTF.